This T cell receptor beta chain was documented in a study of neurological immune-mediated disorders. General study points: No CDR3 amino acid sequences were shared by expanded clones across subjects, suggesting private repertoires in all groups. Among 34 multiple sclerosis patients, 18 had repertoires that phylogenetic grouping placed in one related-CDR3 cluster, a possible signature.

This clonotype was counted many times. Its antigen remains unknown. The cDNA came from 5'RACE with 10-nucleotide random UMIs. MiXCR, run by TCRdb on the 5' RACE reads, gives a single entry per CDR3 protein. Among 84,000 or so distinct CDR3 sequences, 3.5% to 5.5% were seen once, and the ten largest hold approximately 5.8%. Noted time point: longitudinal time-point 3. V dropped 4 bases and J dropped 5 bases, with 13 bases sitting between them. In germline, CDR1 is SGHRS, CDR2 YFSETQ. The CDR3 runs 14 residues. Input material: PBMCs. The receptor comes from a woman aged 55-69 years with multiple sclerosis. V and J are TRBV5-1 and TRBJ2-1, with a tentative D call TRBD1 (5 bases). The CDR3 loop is CASSRGPSNNEQFF. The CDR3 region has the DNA TGCGCCAGCAGCAGGGGCCCGTCAAACAATGAGCAGTTCTTC.